This T cell receptor beta chain was recorded in a study of T cell responses to AZD1222 COVID-19 vaccine (dated by TCRdb to the early 2020s). Concerning the study at large: TCR sequencing was performed for about 240 trial participants, of whom about 210 were given two doses of AZD1222 and approximately 25 were given two doses of MenACWY control vaccine. Trial participants were enrolled into age subgroups of 18-55, 56-69 and 70-plus years, which contained about 150, 28 and 57 TCR-sequenced participants, respectively. Points the paper makes about the study in general: Participants were mostly white British and included more females than males, and it was suggested by the authors that clonal diversity may have been underestimated. Because no day 14 peak-response samples were available, repertoires were characterized only after the peak T cell response. Conclusions about previously exposed vaccinees are limited, since just a handful of AZD1222 recipients were seropositive for SARS-CoV-2 at baseline. The vaccine-associated CD4 TCRs covered the entire spike protein, and the dominant responses fell in regions 160-218 and 743-854. Reportedly, close to half of the unique spike-specific TCRs recognized epitopes lying outside the regions that are mutated in the B.1.351 and B.1.1.7 variants. In the small 56-69-year group, the increase in depth fell short of significance, most likely because of low power. A significant rise in spike-specific TCR breadth and depth was observed after two AZD1222 doses relative to day 0 and relative to MenACWY recipients.

The label giving this sample's time point can be read as: about 28 days (+/-7) after the second vaccine dose. AZD1222 recipients with second doses at about 4 weeks or about 12 weeks were pooled, because spike-specific TCR depth and breadth did not differ between schedules. Vaccinee samples were obtained from the UK trials COV001 and COV002, which included a single-blind randomized controlled phase 2/3 trial of AZD1222 (ChAdOx1 nCoV-19) in healthy adults. For TCRbeta chain sequencing, PBMC samples from trial participants were taken at day 0 and at day 28 after the second dose. The germline V gene (reference sequence) supplies CDR1 SGHNT and CDR2 YYREEE. At the junction V is shortened by 1 base and J by 3 bases; bases outside the gene matches: 5. Including the terminal cysteine and phenylalanine, the CDR3 comprises 15 residues. The CDR3 DNA has 45 bases and is translated from base 1. This clone was seen a single time. Its antigen remains undetermined. Per-nucleotide qualities are absent, and no much larger clonotype sits a single base away.

The CDR3 regions of human TCRbeta chains were analyzed by immunosequencing. Processing in the source paper ran as follows. TCRs in the repertoires were compared against a reference library of SARS-CoV-2-specific TCRs that had been generated with the MIRA antigen-specificity platform. Breadth meant the fraction of unique TCRs that were SARS-CoV-2-associated, whereas depth meant the fraction of total T cells that were SARS-CoV-2-associated. Using the MIRA data, each spike-specific TCR was mapped to the spike region that the TCR reacts to and placed in a CD4 or CD8 class. Log10-transformed breadth and depth values were compared by one-way ANOVA with Sidak's multiple comparisons tests. Drawn from immuneACCESS, this table holds only the in-frame rearrangements with V and J called that TCRdb kept. Clones are partly lost; checked studies trace under half to an unresolved V gene and leave the rest unexplained. From that table come the V and J calls and clone size; the DNA was used to work out D and trimming. For this sample there are 110,000 to 150,000 clones; approximately 91% appear just once. The top ten hold about 1.9% of the sample.

This clonotype originated in an adult who received the AZD1222 COVID-19 vaccine. Sequencing was performed on peripheral blood, taken 28 days after the second AZD1222 dose. Recombination connected TRBV5-4 to TRBJ2-7, and TRBD2 aligns with 9 junction nucleotides. The DNA sequence is given as TGTGCCAGCAGCTTGATCGGCGGGGGGGACTACGAGCAGTACTTC. Its translation is CASSLIGGGDYEQYF.